This paragraph reports one T cell receptor (beta chain). The antigen remains unidentified. The CDR3 is 12 residues long. V lost 4 bases, J lost 10 bases, and 11 bases lay in between. Germline V gives CDR1 SGHAT, CDR2 FQDESV (reference sequence). This sample stems from a study of response to subunit inactivated influenza vaccine. Findings and limits, study-wide: The study's authors posited that every seasonal influenza vaccination enlists few new T cells.

Using its own MiXCR run on the RT-PCR reads, TCRdb lists one record per CDR3 protein. The sample contains 800,000 or so distinct CDR3 sequences, around 20% of which appear only once. The chain links TRBV11-1 to TRBJ2-1; weak D call: TRBD1 (6 bases). This TCR was recovered from a man aged 50 to 59 who received an inactivated influenza vaccine. The material sequenced was PBMCs from blood, taken about 5 days after vaccination. The CDR3: CASSSTGIEQFF. CDR3 coding DNA: TGTGCCAGCAGCTCAACAGGGATAGAGCAGTTCTTC.